This T cell receptor beta chain derives from a study of blood T cell repertoires in COVID-19. Study context: Specimens from acute and convalescent COVID-19 originated in the United States, Italy and Spain. Nucleic acid was either cDNA or gDNA, and it came from T cells, B-cell-depleted T cells, or PBMCs.

In the study's own analysis: Amplification with reference gene primers provided the estimates of nucleated cell counts. The data were produced by immunoSEQ multiplex PCR, yet TCRdb's version contains in-frame clones alone and is incomplete. V and J calls and clone size are those listed in that table; D and trimming were worked out from the DNA. The table lists 200,000 to 300,000 clones, 75% to 85% of them singletons, with approximately 2.3% in the top ten. The CDR3 length is 15 residues. Trimming stripped 1 base from V and 2 bases from J, with 11 bases between. Germline V gene sequence: CDR1 LGHNA, CDR2 YSLEER. The count of this clone is one.

This receptor was identified in a middle-aged man who had recovered from COVID-19. J is TRBJ1-2 and V is TRBV4-3; possibly TRBD1 for D (6 bases). The sequenced sample consisted of peripheral blood. The CDR3 sequence is CASSQGYRENYGYTF. The CDR3 DNA sequence: TGCGCCAGCAGCCAAGGGTACAGGGAGAACTATGGCTACACCTTC.